The 23 T cell receptor beta chains presented below share a single source sample, sequenced in a study of CD8 T cells in ankylosing spondylitis. TCRdb used MiXCR to reprocess the 5' RACE reads, holding one entry per CDR3 protein. Here the sample spans around 890,000 distinct CDR3 sequences, 12% being singletons. Their antigen targets remain unknown. Findings and caveats of the study: There was a TCR beta motif, made of eight highly homologous variants, that appeared characteristic of ankylosing spondylitis blood.

The material sequenced was blood, either unsorted or a sorted T cell fraction (not recorded which). Receptors originate from a male donor with ankylosing spondylitis.

In this sample, this clonotype turned up many times. The V gene is TRBV7-2, the J gene TRBJ2-4; 11 bases fit TRBD2. Germline loops: CDR1 SGHTA, CDR2 FQGNSA. This CDR3 is built from 16 residues. V dropped 3 bases and J dropped 9; count of bases not matched to a gene: 10. The CDR3: CASSLSLAGGRGIQYF. CDR3 coding DNA: TGTGCCAGCAGCTTGTCTCTAGCGGGAGGCAGGGGCATTCAGTACTTC.

This clonotype was picked up a small number of times. This sequence joins TRBV5-1 and TRBJ1-5; D unclear. The CDR3 loop spans 15 amino acids. V was clipped by 0 bases and J by 4 bases, with 11 bases between them. Germline CDR1 and CDR2: SGHRS and YFSETQ. CDR3 sequence reads: CASSLATGENQPQHF. CDR3 in DNA: TGCGCCAGCAGCTTGGCTACGGGAGAAAATCAGCCCCAGCATTTT.

The chain recombines TRBV28 with TRBJ2-1, with D tentatively TRBD2 (5 bases). V gave up 6 bases and J gave up 9 bases, with 12 bases separating them. In germline, CDR1 is MDHEN, CDR2 SYDVKM. There are 12 residues in the CDR3. The CDR3 protein is CASSPLVSEQFF. The CDR3 region has the DNA TGTGCCAGCAGCCCACTAGTGAGTGAGCAGTTCTTC.

This clonotype was detected a few times. V usage is TRBV10-3 and J usage is TRBJ2-4, with TRBD2 matching 9 bases. Germline V gene lookup returns CDR1 ENHRY and CDR2 SYGVKD. CDR3 length: 15 residues. The V gene end was trimmed by 5 bases and the J gene end by 5 bases; junction bases not matched to a gene: 7. The CDR3 loop is CAISPSLAGENIQYF. CDR3 nucleotide sequence: TGTGCCATCAGTCCCTCCTTAGCGGGAGAAAACATTCAGTACTTC.

The rearrangement links TRBV5-1 to TRBJ1-1, with 8 nucleotides matching TRBD1. V was clipped by 0 bases and J by 8 bases; unmatched bases: 3. Germline assignment: CDR1 SGHRS and CDR2 YFSETQ. The CDR3 spans 13 residues. CDR3 coding DNA: TGCGCCAGCAGCTTGGAGTGGACAGGGGAAGCTTTCTTT. It translates to CASSLEWTGEAFF.

The CDR3 region is CASSYSLVTSYEQYF. In nucleotides, the CDR3 is TGTGCCAGCAGTTACTCGCTCGTCACCTCCTACGAGCAGTACTTC. The chain is built from TRBV6-5 and TRBJ2-7; D remains ambiguous. Germline values: CDR1 MNHEY, CDR2 SVGAGI. V lost 0 bases and J lost 0, with 9 bases in between. The CDR3 spans 15 residues.

In its sample, this clonotype was seen a few times. V usage is TRBV6-5 and J usage is TRBJ1-2; D gene unclear. V lost 6 bases to trimming and J lost 6 bases, with 11 bases between them. CDR1 MNHEY and CDR2 SVGAGI come from the germline V gene. The CDR3 totals 12 residues. CDR3 in amino acids: CASSRTAHGYTF. The DNA for the CDR3 is TGTGCCAGCAGCCGGACTGCTCATGGCTACACCTTC.

This rearrangement joins TRBV20-1 to TRBJ1-2; no firm D call. CDR3 length: 13 amino acids. The V end was cut by 5 bases, the J end by 4 bases, with 14 bases between. Germline values: CDR1 DFQATT, CDR2 SNEGSKA (reference sequence). CDR3 sequence (DNA): TGCAGTGCTCGGAGGGTGCCTACCTATGGCTACACCTTC. Translated, it gives CSARRVPTYGYTF.

The chain couples TRBV20-1 to TRBJ2-7, with D perhaps TRBD1 (5 bases). The CDR3 has 14 amino acids. CDR1 and CDR2 (germline): DFQATT, SNEGSKA (reference sequence). Between the trimmed V and J ends, which lost 0 bases and 0 bases, there was a span of 9 bases. CDR3 in DNA: TGCAGTGCTAGAGAGGGGCCGAGCTCCTACGAGCAGTACTTC. Protein sequence: CSAREGPSSYEQYF.

The chain carries TRBV12-5 and TRBJ2-2; D not certain. This CDR3 region has 13 residues. V lost 3 bases and J 4 bases, leaving 6 bases between the germline ends. CDR1 is LGHNT and CDR2 is FRNRAP in the germline V gene. The CDR3 loop is CASGLVGTGELFF. CDR3 in DNA: TGTGCTAGTGGTTTAGTAGGCACCGGGGAGCTGTTTTTT.

This clonotype has a handful of counts. This sequence joins TRBV18 and TRBJ2-5; D may match TRBD1 or TRBD2 (5 bases each). The V and J ends lost 5 bases and 7 bases respectively, with 20 bases between them. This CDR3 spans 15 amino acids. Per the germline V gene, CDR1 is KGHSH and CDR2 is LQKENI. The CDR3 DNA is TGTGCCAGCTCAACCCGGGACGAACCCGTGTCGACCCAGTACTTC. Residues: CASSTRDEPVSTQYF.

This clonotype was observed a handful of times. This chain links TRBV7-2 with TRBJ2-7; D possibly corresponds to TRBD2 (6 bases). CDR3 length: 14 residues. Trimming took off 9 bases at V and 2 bases at J, with 17 bases between the two ends. Germline V lookup: CDR1 SGHTA, CDR2 FQGNSA. CDR3 loop: CASTATGAPYEQYF. For the CDR3, the DNA is TGTGCCAGTACTGCGACGGGAGCGCCCTACGAGCAGTACTTC.

This clonotype was observed a handful of times. The chain carries TRBV10-1 and TRBJ2-1, with 9 bases lining up with TRBD2. This CDR3 spans 15 amino acids. V lost 4 bases, J lost 6 bases, and 7 bases stayed unmatched. CDR1 is WNHNN and CDR2 is SYGVQD in the germline V gene (reference sequence). In DNA, the CDR3 is TGCGCCAGCAGTGGTCTAGCGGGAAAAGGCAATGAGCAGTTCTTC. Encoded protein: CASSGLAGKGNEQFF.

This clonotype occurred a few times. The V call is TRBV20-1, the J call TRBJ2-2, with TRBD2 matching 10 bases. With V trimmed by 4 bases and J by 4 bases, 9 bases remained unmatched. The germline CDR1 and CDR2 sequences are DFQATT and SNEGSKA (reference sequence). The length of the CDR3 is 16 residues. CDR3 region: CSAMSGRARVTGELFF. The CDR3 DNA is TGCAGTGCTATGAGCGGGAGGGCCCGTGTCACCGGGGAGCTGTTTTTT.

The J gene is TRBJ2-2, the V gene TRBV5-1; D unresolved. Trimming stripped 4 bases from V and 0 bases from J, with 19 bases between. In germline, CDR1 is SGHRS, CDR2 YFSETQ. The CDR3 loop spans 18 amino acids. The CDR3 nucleotides read TGCGCCAGCAGCCCTACTCTCTTCCGGGTCGCGAACACCGGGGAGCTGTTTTTT. It translates to CASSPTLFRVANTGELFF.

In this sample, this clonotype turned up many times. The rearrangement uses TRBV5-1 and TRBJ2-5, with a tentative D call TRBD2 (6 bases). The germline CDR1 and CDR2 sequences are SGHRS and YFSETQ. This CDR3 spans 13 amino acids. Trimming stripped 4 bases from V and 4 bases from J, with 11 bases between. The CDR3 here is CASSGGTPETQYF. The CDR3 nucleotides are TGCGCCAGCAGCGGCGGGACTCCAGAGACCCAGTACTTC.

This clonotype was seen repeatedly, ten times or more. This chain links TRBV7-9 with TRBJ1-1; D unclear. V was clipped by 1 base and J by 5 bases, with 8 bases between them. Per germline, CDR1 SEHNR and CDR2 FQNEAQ (reference sequence). The CDR3 sequence is 13 residues long. The CDR3 spells CASSLEGRTEAFF. The DNA of the CDR3 is TGTGCCAGCAGCTTAGAGGGAAGGACTGAAGCTTTCTTT.

This clonotype occurred a few times. CDR3 nucleotides: TGCAGTGCTAGAGATCCCGCTCAAGGGACAGCAAATTCACCCCTCCACTTT. It specifies CSARDPAQGTANSPLHF. J is TRBJ1-6 and V is TRBV20-1; 7 positions agree with TRBD1. V shed 0 bases, J shed 7 bases, and the junction held 12 bases outside the gene matches. Per the germline V gene, CDR1 is DFQATT and CDR2 is SNEGSKA (reference sequence). CDR3 length: 17 amino acids.

This clonotype was counted between two and nine times. The rearrangement uses TRBV12-3 or TRBV12-4 and TRBJ2-7, with 10 bases aligning to TRBD2. V shed 6 bases and J 6 bases; nucleotides not matched to a gene: 8. This CDR3 contains 14 residues. CDR3 region: CASRRLAGESEQYF. The CDR3 nucleotides are TGTGCCAGCAGGCGGCTAGCGGGAGAAAGCGAGCAGTACTTC.

The chain has TRBV19 and TRBJ2-1; 11 bases match TRBD1. The CDR3 is made up of 17 amino acids. V dropped 3 bases and J dropped 2; count of bases not matched to a gene: 6. Germline-derived CDR1 and CDR2 are LNHDA and SQIVND (reference sequence). The CDR3 bases are TGTGCCAGTAGTATGGAACGGACAGGGGGCCCCTACAATGAGCAGTTCTTC. Amino acid sequence: CASSMERTGGPYNEQFF.

This clonotype was picked up a small number of times. The CDR3 reads CASQRGTQETQYF. In DNA form, the CDR3 reads TGTGCCAGCCAGCGGGGAACCCAAGAGACCCAGTACTTC. The J gene is TRBJ2-5, the V gene TRBV25-1; 7 bases agree with TRBD2. CDR3 length: 13 amino acids. V was pared by 8 bases and J by 1 base, with 4 bases of the junction left unmatched. Germline loops: CDR1 MGHDK, CDR2 SYGVNS.

The table lists this clonotype with a few counts. The V gene is TRBV9, the J gene TRBJ2-5; either TRBD1 or TRBD2 may supply D (5 bases each). The CDR3 spans 14 residues. V lost 4 bases, J lost 4 bases, and 14 bases lay in between. CDR1 and CDR2 from the germline V gene are SGDLS and YYNGEE. The CDR3 region has the DNA TGTGCCAGCAGCATAAGGGGAGCAGGAGAGACCCAGTACTTC. It codes for CASSIRGAGETQYF. Together with reference TRBV9 and TRBJ2-5, the CDR3 gives the full variable domain: DSGVTQTPKHLITATGQRVTLRCSPRSGDLSVYWYQQSLDQGLQFLIQYYNGEERAKGNILERFSAQQFPDLHSELNLSSLELGDSALYFCASSIRGAGETQYFGPGTRLLVL.

This clonotype was detected only a few times. The genes are TRBV5-1 and TRBJ1-2; 7 positions match TRBD1. J gave up 8 bases and V 4 bases, and 11 bases lay outside the gene matches. This CDR3 region has 14 residues. CDR1 and CDR2 from the germline V gene are SGHRS and YFSETQ. The CDR3 region is CASSPTGLEGGYTF. The DNA for the CDR3 is TGCGCCAGCAGCCCGACAGGGCTTGAGGGGGGCTACACCTTC.